Sequencing of this T cell receptor beta chain was carried out in a study of beta chain features in type 1 diabetes. Study findings and constraints: In the patient group, naive, central memory and Treg TCRB repertoires seemed more alike than in the healthy donor group. Equally in patients and controls, PCR might preferentially amplify shorter templates.

Sequencing targeted expressed TCRB transcripts, as all isolated RNA had been reverse transcribed. Measured with immunoSEQ multiplex PCR; TCRdb has only the in-frame clones, and not every one. The data contain 350,000 or so clones, roughly a fifth of them seen just once; the ten biggest clones take up under 0.055%. This clone turned up a few times. Its cognate antigen is unknown. Germline V gene data show CDR1 as SGHRS and CDR2 as YFSETQ. CDR3 size: 15 residues. The V gene lost 4 bases and the J gene lost 1 base, with 15 bases spanning the gap. V usage is TRBV5-1 and J usage is TRBJ2-7; D might be TRBD2 (5 bases). This TCR was recovered from a woman younger than 30 in good health. The source material was naive CD4+ T cells from blood. The CDR3 bases are TGCGCCAGCAGCCCAGGACTGATTCTATCCTACGAGCAGTACTTC. Translation: CASSPGLILSYEQYF.